This T cell receptor (beta chain) was captured by sequencing in a study of T cell repertoires in cytomegalovirus infection. Study-level findings and limits: It was HLA-C-restricted CMV-specific TCR beta clonotypes that dominated the response ex vivo.

The CDR3 totals 15 residues. Germline V gives CDR1 SEHNR, CDR2 FQNEAQ (reference sequence). V lost 3 bases, J lost 0 bases, and 3 bases stayed unmatched. TCRdb ran MiXCR on the reads and lists one entry per CDR3 protein. Here the sample spans some 180,000 distinct CDR3 sequences, roughly 15% being singletons. This clonotype was seen more than once but under ten times. The antigen is unknown. Sequenced sample: CD8+ T cells from PBMCs. The gene calls are TRBV7-9 and TRBJ2-3; 7 bases line up with TRBD1. This TCR derives from a human donor in good health (CMV status not recorded). Some clones in this sample may be carry-over from other donors' samples. CDR3 DNA: TGTGCCAGCAGCTTGACAGGGAGCAGCACAGATACGCAGTATTTT. As protein: CASSLTGSSTDTQYF. Based on the CDR3 plus reference TRBV7-9 and TRBJ2-3, the full variable domain is DTGVSQNPRHKITKRGQNVTFRCDPISEHNRLYWYRQTLGQGPEFLTYFQNEAQLEKSRLLSDRFSAERPKGSFSTLEIQRTEQGDSAMYLCASSLTGSSTDTQYFGPGTRLTVL.